A single sample is the source of the 23 T cell receptor beta chains below, sequenced in a study of identical twins. TCRdb called the 5' RACE reads again in MiXCR, with one record for every CDR3 protein. The sample shows about 530,000 distinct CDR3 sequences, around 15% of them seen only once. The same data also went into a second study, on yellow fever vaccine responses in identical twins.

Sequencing input: CD4+ T cells sorted from blood. These receptors came from a woman under 30 in good health.

This clonotype was counted only a few times. This chain uses TRBV6-5 with TRBJ2-1; TRBD1 is a possible D gene (7 bases). Trimming shortened V by 2 bases and J by 7 bases, and 18 bases separated the two germline ends. CDR3 length: 16 residues. Germline loops: CDR1 MNHEY, CDR2 SVGAGI. CDR3 sequence (DNA): TGTGCCAGCAGTTACACCGGCAGGGGGGTTGTGAATGAGCAGTTCTTC. Protein: CASSYTGRGVVNEQFF.

This clonotype occurred a few times. The CDR3: CASSEARRYEQYV. CDR3 sequence (DNA): TGTGCCAGCAGTGAAGCACGGAGATACGAGCAGTACGTC. The rearrangement links TRBV6-1 to TRBJ2-7, with D unresolved. The CDR3 contains 13 residues. The germline V gene has CDR1 MNHNS and CDR2 SASEGT. The V gene lost 0 bases and the J gene lost 4 bases, with 7 bases spanning the gap.

This clonotype was seen a few times. J is TRBJ2-2 and V is TRBV3-1, with 11 bases aligning to TRBD2. Trimming took 1 base from V and 2 from J; bases not matched to a gene: 6. The CDR3 sequence is 18 residues long. Per the germline V gene, CDR1 is LGHDT and CDR2 is YNNKEL (reference sequence). The CDR3 DNA is TGTGCCAGCAGCCAAGCCCGCGGACTAGCGGGTAACACCGGGGAGCTGTTTTTT. Translation gives CASSQARGLAGNTGELFF.

This clonotype was picked up a small number of times. The chain employs TRBV9 and TRBJ1-6; 7 nucleotides agree with TRBD1. CDR3 length: 17 amino acids. Germline CDR1 SGDLS, CDR2 YYNGEE. V was pared by 7 bases and J by 5 bases, with 15 bases of the junction left unmatched. The CDR3 reads CASRDSSNGGDNSPLHF. DNA for the CDR3: TGTGCCAGCCGGGACAGTTCGAATGGTGGGGATAATTCACCCCTCCACTTT.

This clonotype occurred a few times. The V gene is TRBV7-9, the J gene TRBJ2-1, with 9 bases that match TRBD1. CDR3 length equals 15 residues. V gave up 4 bases and J gave up 5 bases; unmatched junction bases: 6. Looked up from germline, CDR1 is SEHNR and CDR2 is FQNEAQ (reference sequence). The CDR3 loop reads CASSSRDRVNNEQFF. As DNA, the CDR3 is TGTGCCAGCAGCTCGCGGGACAGGGTAAACAATGAGCAGTTCTTC.

This chain uses TRBV5-1 with TRBJ1-1; D gene uncertain. V lost 0 bases, J lost 0 bases, and 9 bases lay in between. This CDR3 contains 15 residues. The germline V gene has CDR1 SGHRS and CDR2 YFSETQ. The CDR3 region has the DNA TGCGCCAGCAGCTTGGAACAGACGATGAACACTGAAGCTTTCTTT. It yields the protein CASSLEQTMNTEAFF.

The CDR3 bases are TGTGCCAGCACCCGGACTAGTTGGAGTGAGCTGTTTTTT. This codes for CASTRTSWSELFF. V is TRBV2 and J is TRBJ2-2, with 7 bases that match TRBD2. The germline CDR1 and CDR2 sequences are SNHLY and FYNNEI. The V gene end was trimmed by 7 bases and the J gene end by 11 bases; junction bases not matched to a gene: 10. The CDR3 is made up of 13 amino acids.

The sample holds a few counts of this clonotype. The V gene is TRBV3-1, the J gene TRBJ2-5, with TRBD2 matching 11 bases. V trimming: 5 bases; J trimming: 1 base; junction bases outside the gene matches: 6. This CDR3 is 16 amino acids long. The germline V gene encodes CDR1 LGHDT and CDR2 YNNKEL (reference sequence). CDR3 nucleotide sequence: TGTGCCAGCAGCGTAAGACTAGCGGGACTCCAAGAGACCCAGTACTTC. It translates to CASSVRLAGLQETQYF.

V and J are TRBV13 and TRBJ2-1, with 10 nucleotides matching TRBD2. J gave up 3 bases and V 6 bases, and 5 bases lay outside the gene matches. Germline V lookup: CDR1 PRHDT, CDR2 FYEKMQ (reference sequence). CDR3 length equals 15 residues. The CDR3 here is CASRSSGRNYNEQFF. CDR3 in DNA: TGTGCCAGCAGGTCTAGCGGGAGAAACTACAATGAGCAGTTCTTC.

This chain uses TRBV12-3 or TRBV12-4 with TRBJ2-3, with TRBD2 matching 11 bases. V lost 3 bases, J lost 3 bases, and 11 bases stayed unmatched. The CDR3 contains 18 residues. This chain's CDR3 is CASSLGTSGSWGTDTQYF. Here the CDR3 DNA reads TGTGCCAGCAGTTTGGGGACTAGCGGATCCTGGGGGACAGATACGCAGTATTTT.

This chain joins TRBV6-2 or TRBV6-3 and TRBJ2-3; D is unclear. V was trimmed by 0 bases and J by 2 bases, leaving 9 bases between them. The CDR3 is 15 amino acids. Germline CDR1 reads MNHEY; CDR2 reads SVGEGT. The CDR3 DNA is TGTGCCAGCAGTTACTCCCCCCGGCTCACAGATACGCAGTATTTT. Translated: CASSYSPRLTDTQYF.

This clonotype was counted only a few times. The rearrangement uses TRBV15 and TRBJ2-3, with 8 bases matching TRBD2. Germline CDR1 LNHNV, CDR2 YYDKDF (reference sequence). The trim removed 1 base at V and 0 bases at J, leaving 3 bases unmatched. The CDR3 loop spans 16 amino acids. The CDR3 protein is CATSRGPSGSTDTQYF. The CDR3 bases are TGTGCCACCAGCAGAGGGCCTAGCGGGAGCACAGATACGCAGTATTTT. Filled out from reference TRBV15 and TRBJ2-3, the complete variable domain reads DAMVIQNPRYQVTQFGKPVTLSCSQTLNHNVMYWYQQKSSQAPKLLFHYYDKDFNNEADTPDNFQSRRPNTSFCFLDIRSPGLGDTAMYLCATSRGPSGSTDTQYFGPGTRLTVL.

The rearrangement links TRBV5-5 to TRBJ2-7; 7 bases agree with TRBD1. V lost 8 bases to trimming and J lost 2 bases; unmatched junction nucleotides: 13. From germline, CDR1 is SGHKS and CDR2 YYEKEE (reference sequence). CDR3 size: 15 residues. In DNA, the CDR3 is TGTGCCAGTCGGGAAACCGGGACAGCGCCCTACGAGCAGTACGTC. It translates to CASRETGTAPYEQYV.

This clonotype has more than one count but fewer than ten. The CDR3, as DNA: TGTGCCAGCAGTTTATCCCCATCCTACGAGCAGTACGTC. This encodes CASSLSPSYEQYV. The chain carries TRBV12-3 or TRBV12-4 and TRBJ2-7; D gene uncertain. The ends were cut back, 2 bases at V and 1 base at J, with 6 bases in the middle. The CDR3 is 13 residues long.

The chain is built from TRBV5-1 and TRBJ2-3; maybe TRBD2 (5 bases). This CDR3 is built from 16 residues. The germline V gene encodes CDR1 SGHRS and CDR2 YFSETQ. Trimming removed 1 base from V and 5 bases from J, with 17 bases in between. The CDR3 region is CASSLRTGEVGDTQYF. For the CDR3, the DNA is TGCGCCAGCAGCTTGCGGACTGGAGAAGTAGGAGATACGCAGTATTTT.

This clonotype appeared a few times. The V gene is TRBV5-6, the J gene TRBJ2-4; weak D call: TRBD2 (6 bases). V was trimmed by 4 bases and J by 6 bases, leaving 14 bases between them. CDR1 and CDR2 (germline): SGHDT, YYEEEE. The CDR3 sequence is 14 residues long. The CDR3 spells CASSVSGLRNIQYF. CDR3 coding DNA: TGTGCCAGCAGCGTTTCGGGACTTCGAAACATTCAGTACTTC.

A few counts support this clonotype. This chain joins TRBV6-1 and TRBJ2-3, with D possibly matching TRBD2 (6 bases). With 7 bases removed from V and 6 bases from J, the gap between germline ends came to 17 bases. CDR3 length equals 14 residues. The V gene's germline CDR1 is MNHNS and CDR2 SASEGT. The CDR3 protein is CASTYYPSGDTQYF. The CDR3 DNA reads as TGTGCCAGCACCTATTACCCAAGCGGGGATACGCAGTATTTT.

There are a few counts of this clonotype. The V gene is TRBV12-3 or TRBV12-4, the J gene TRBJ2-3; TRBD2 matches at 7 bases. Unmatched junction bases numbered 14, after V lost 10 bases and J lost 1 base. The CDR3 spans 16 residues. The CDR3 bases are TGTGCCACCGGGGGGTCTAGCGGTTACCGCACAGATACGCAGTATTTT. Protein product: CATGGSSGYRTDTQYF.

The chain combines TRBV6-1 with TRBJ1-1; possibly TRBD1 for D (5 bases). The V and J ends lost 7 bases and 5 bases respectively, with 17 bases between them. This CDR3 has 14 residues. Germline loops: CDR1 MNHNS, CDR2 SASEGT. The CDR3 reads CASTQGASRTEAFF. The CDR3 DNA sequence: TGTGCCAGCACCCAAGGGGCCTCCAGGACTGAAGCTTTCTTT.

This clonotype was counted ten times or more. The J gene is TRBJ2-1, the V gene TRBV3-1, with a possible D match to TRBD2 (7 bases). Germline lookup yields CDR1 LGHDT and CDR2 YNNKEL (reference sequence). The CDR3 totals 18 residues. V dropped 3 bases and J dropped 0 bases, with 18 bases sitting between them. CDR3 nucleotides: TGTGCCAGCAGCCATTCTTTTCGCGGGGGCCGCTCCTACAATGAGCAGTTCTTC. This encodes CASSHSFRGGRSYNEQFF.

This clonotype was detected a few times. The V gene is TRBV18, the J gene TRBJ2-3; the match to TRBD2 covers 10 bases. There are 16 residues in the CDR3. Germline CDR1 and CDR2: KGHSH and LQKENI. The V and J ends lost 3 bases and 1 base, in that order; junction bases with no gene match: 4. In DNA form, the CDR3 reads TGTGCCAGCTCACCTGCTCTAGCGGGGGGCACAGATACGCAGTATTTT. The encoded protein is CASSPALAGGTDTQYF.

This sequence joins TRBV5-6 and TRBJ2-7; 9 bases align to TRBD1. Germline CDR1 is SGHDT and CDR2 is YYEEEE. Unmatched junction bases numbered 6, after V lost 0 bases and J lost 5 bases. The CDR3 is 15 residues long. The CDR3 loop is CASSLAGQGRNEQYF. CDR3 nucleotides: TGTGCCAGCAGCTTGGCCGGACAGGGGAGGAACGAGCAGTACTTC.

This clonotype was observed many times. V gene TRBV24-1 combines with J gene TRBJ2-1; D is uncertain. The CDR3 contains 14 residues. Germline values: CDR1 KGHDR, CDR2 SFDVKD. V was pared by 5 bases and J by 0 bases, with 7 bases between. The CDR3 coding sequence is TGTGCCACCAGTGGTGGAAGCTCCTACAATGAGCAGTTCTTC. This gives the protein CATSGGSSYNEQFF.